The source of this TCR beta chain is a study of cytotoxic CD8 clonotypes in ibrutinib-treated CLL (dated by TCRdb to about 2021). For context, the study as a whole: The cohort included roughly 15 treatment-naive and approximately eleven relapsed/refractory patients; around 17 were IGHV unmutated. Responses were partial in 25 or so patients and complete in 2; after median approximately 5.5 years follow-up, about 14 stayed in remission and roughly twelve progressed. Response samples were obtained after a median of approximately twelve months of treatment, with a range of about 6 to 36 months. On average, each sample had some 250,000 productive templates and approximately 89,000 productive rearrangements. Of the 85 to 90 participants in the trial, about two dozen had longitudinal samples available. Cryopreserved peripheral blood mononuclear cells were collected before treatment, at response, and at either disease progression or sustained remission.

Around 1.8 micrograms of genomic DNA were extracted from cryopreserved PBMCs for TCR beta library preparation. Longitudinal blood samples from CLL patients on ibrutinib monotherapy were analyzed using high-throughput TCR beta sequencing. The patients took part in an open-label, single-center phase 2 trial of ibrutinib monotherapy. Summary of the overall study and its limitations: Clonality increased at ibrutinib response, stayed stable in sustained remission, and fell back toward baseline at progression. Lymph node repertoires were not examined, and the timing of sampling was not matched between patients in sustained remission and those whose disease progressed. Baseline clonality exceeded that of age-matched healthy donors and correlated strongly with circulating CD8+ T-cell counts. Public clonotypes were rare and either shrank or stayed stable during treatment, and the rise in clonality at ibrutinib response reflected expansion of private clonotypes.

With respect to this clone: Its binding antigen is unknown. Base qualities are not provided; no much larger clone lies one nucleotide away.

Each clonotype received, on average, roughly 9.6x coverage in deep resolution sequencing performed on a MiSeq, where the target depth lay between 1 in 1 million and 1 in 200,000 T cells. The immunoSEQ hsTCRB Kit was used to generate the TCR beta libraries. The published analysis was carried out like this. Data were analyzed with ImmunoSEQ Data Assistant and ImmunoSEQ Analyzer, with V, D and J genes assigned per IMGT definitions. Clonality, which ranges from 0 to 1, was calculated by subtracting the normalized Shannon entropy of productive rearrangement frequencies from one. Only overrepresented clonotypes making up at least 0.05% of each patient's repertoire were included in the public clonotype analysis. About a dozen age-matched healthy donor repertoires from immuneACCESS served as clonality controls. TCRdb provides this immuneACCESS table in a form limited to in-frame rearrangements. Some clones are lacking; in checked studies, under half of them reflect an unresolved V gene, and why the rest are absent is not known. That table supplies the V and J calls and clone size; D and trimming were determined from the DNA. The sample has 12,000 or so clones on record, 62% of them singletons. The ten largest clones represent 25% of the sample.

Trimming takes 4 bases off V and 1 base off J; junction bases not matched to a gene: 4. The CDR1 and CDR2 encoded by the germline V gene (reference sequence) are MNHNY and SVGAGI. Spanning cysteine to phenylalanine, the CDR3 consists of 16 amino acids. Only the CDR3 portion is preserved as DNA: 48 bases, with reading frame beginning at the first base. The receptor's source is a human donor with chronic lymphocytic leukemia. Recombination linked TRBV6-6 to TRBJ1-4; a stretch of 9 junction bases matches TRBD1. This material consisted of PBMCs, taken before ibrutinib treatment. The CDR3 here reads CASSSQGAQTNEKLFF. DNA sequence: TGTGCCAGCAGTTCACAGGGGGCGCAAACTAATGAAAAACTGTTTTTT.